This T cell receptor (beta chain) was retrieved from a study of radiation and T cells in renal cell carcinoma. CDR3 length equals 13 residues. Per the germline V gene, CDR1 is SGHNT and CDR2 is YENEEA. Trimming shortened V by 5 bases and J by 5 bases, and 12 bases separated the two germline ends. Indicated time point: blood 2 weeks post-SBRT. Treatment: 15 Gy SBRT to primary tumor, nephrectomy 4 weeks later. This table comes from immunoSEQ multiplex PCR, and its TCRdb copy is limited to in-frame clones, with some not included. The sample includes about 150,000 clones, over 80% seen only once; the top ten take 10% to 15%.

This material consisted of blood, taken from a patient whose treatment included radiotherapy and nephrectomy. V and J are TRBV11-3 and TRBJ2-5; D is perhaps TRBD1 (5 bases). The clonotype was recovered from a woman in her forties or fifties with renal cell carcinoma. The CDR3 DNA sequence: TGTGCCAGCAGCGCTCAGGGCCGTGAGACCCAGTACTTC. Protein: CASSAQGRETQYF.